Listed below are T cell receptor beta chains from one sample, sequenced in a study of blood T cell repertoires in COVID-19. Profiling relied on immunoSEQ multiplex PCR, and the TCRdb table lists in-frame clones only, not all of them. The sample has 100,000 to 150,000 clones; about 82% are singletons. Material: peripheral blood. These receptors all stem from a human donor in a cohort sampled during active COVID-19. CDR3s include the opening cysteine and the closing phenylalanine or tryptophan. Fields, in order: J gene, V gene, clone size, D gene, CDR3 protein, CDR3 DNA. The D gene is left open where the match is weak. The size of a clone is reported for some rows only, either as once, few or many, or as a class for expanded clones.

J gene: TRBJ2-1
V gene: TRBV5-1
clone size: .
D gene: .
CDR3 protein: CASSFYTGVQEQFF
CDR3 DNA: TGCGCCAGCAGCTTTTATACGGGGGTTCAGGAGCAGTTCTTC

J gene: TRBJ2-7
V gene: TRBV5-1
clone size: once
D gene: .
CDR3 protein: CASSLEMGSRVGHEQYF
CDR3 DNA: TGCGCCAGCAGCTTGGAAATGGGTAGCAGGGTTGGCCACGAGCAGTACTTC

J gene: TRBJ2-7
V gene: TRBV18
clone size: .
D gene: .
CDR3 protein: CASSPPTTHEQYF
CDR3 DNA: TGTGCCAGCTCACCCCCAACGACACACGAGCAGTACTTC

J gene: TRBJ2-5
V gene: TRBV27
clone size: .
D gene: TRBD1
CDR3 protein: CASSLGWGQFQETQYF
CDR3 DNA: TGTGCCAGCAGTTTAGGTTGGGGACAGTTCCAAGAGACCCAGTACTTC

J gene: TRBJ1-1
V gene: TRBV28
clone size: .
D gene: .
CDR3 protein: CASRLGGMRTEAFF
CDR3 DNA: TGTGCCAGCAGGCTGGGGGGAATGAGGACTGAAGCTTTCTTT

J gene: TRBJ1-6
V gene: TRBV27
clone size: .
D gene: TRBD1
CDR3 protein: CASSFSDRFTYNSPLHF
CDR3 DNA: TGTGCCAGCAGTTTTTCGGACAGGTTTACCTATAATTCACCCCTCCACTTT

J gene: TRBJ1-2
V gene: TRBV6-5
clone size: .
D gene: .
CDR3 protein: CASKIGGAYGYTF
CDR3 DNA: TGTGCCAGTAAAATAGGGGGAGCCTATGGCTACACCTTC

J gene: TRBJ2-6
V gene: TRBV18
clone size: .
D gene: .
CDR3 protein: CASSPLDSGANVLTF
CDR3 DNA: TGTGCCAGCTCACCCTTAGACTCTGGGGCCAACGTCCTGACTTTC

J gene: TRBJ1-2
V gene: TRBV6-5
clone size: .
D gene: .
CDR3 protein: CASSYSGQKYGYTF
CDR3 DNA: TGTGCCAGCAGTTACTCGGGACAAAAGTATGGCTACACCTTC

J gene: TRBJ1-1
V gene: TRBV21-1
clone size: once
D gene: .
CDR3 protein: CASSKGRQGKSTEAFF
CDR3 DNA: TGTGCCAGCAGCAAAGGAAGACAGGGGAAAAGCACTGAAGCTTTCTTT

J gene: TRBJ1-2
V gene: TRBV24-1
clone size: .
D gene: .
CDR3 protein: CATSDPGSNYGYTF
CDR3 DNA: TGTGCCACCAGTGATCCCGGGAGCAACTATGGCTACACCTTC

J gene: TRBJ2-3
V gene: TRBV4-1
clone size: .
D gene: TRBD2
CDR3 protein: CASSQGGGRADTQYF
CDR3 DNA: TGCGCCAGCAGCCAAGGGGGCGGGAGGGCCGATACGCAGTATTTT

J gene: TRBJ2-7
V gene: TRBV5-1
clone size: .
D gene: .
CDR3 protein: CASSLGGTEYF
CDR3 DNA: TGCGCCAGCAGCTTAGGGGGGACAGAGTACTTC

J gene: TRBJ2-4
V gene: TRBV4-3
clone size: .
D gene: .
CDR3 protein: CASSREGGPKNIQYF
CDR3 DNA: TGCGCCAGCAGCCGCGAAGGCGGTCCCAAAAACATTCAGTACTTC

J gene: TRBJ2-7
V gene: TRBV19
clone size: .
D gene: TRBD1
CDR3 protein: CASSTRGRAMDEQYF
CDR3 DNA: TGTGCCAGTAGTACCAGGGGGCGTGCTATGGACGAGCAGTACTTC

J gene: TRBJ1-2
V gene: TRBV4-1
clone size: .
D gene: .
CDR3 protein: CASSRNEEIGYTF
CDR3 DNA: TGCGCCAGCAGCCGGAACGAGGAAATTGGCTACACCTTC

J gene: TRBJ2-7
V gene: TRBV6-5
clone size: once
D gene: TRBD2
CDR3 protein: CASRAGGSDYEQYF
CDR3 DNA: TGTGCCAGCAGGGCGGGAGGGTCGGACTACGAGCAGTACTTC

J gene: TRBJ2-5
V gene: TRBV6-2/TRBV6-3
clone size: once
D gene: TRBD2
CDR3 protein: CASSYPLAGGQETQYF
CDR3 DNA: TGTGCCAGCAGTTATCCCCTAGCGGGAGGTCAAGAGACCCAGTACTTC

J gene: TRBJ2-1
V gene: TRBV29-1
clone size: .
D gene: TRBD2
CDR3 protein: CSVEGAGGRNEQFF
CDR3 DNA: TGCAGCGTTGAGGGGGCGGGAGGGAGAAATGAGCAGTTCTTC

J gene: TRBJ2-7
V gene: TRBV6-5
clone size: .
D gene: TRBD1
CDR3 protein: CASKKETGGLYEQYF
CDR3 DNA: TGTGCCAGCAAGAAGGAGACAGGGGGTTTGTACGAGCAGTACTTC

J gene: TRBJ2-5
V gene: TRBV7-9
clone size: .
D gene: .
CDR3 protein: CASSLKGNDETQYF
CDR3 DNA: TGTGCCAGCAGCTTAAAGGGGAATGACGAGACCCAGTACTTC

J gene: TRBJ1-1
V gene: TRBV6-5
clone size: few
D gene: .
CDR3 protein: CASSPTGMNTEAFF
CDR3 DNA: TGTGCCAGCAGCCCGACAGGAATGAACACTGAAGCTTTCTTT

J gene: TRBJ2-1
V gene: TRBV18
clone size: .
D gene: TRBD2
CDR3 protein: CASSPPGLAGGVFNEQFF
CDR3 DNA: TGTGCCAGCTCGCCCCCGGGACTAGCGGGAGGGGTGTTCAATGAGCAGTTCTTC

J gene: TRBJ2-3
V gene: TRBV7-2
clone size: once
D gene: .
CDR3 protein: CASSLDGRLSTDTQYF
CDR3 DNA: TGTGCCAGCAGCTTAGACGGCCGACTGAGCACAGATACGCAGTATTTT

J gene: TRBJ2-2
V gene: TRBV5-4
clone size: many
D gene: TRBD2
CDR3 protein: CASSPGSGRGYRELFF
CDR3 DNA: TGTGCCAGCAGCCCCGGAAGCGGGAGGGGGTACCGGGAGCTGTTTTTT

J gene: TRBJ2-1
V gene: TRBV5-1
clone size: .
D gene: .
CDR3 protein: CASTSITLSSYNEQFF
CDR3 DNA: TGCGCCAGCACCTCAATAACCCTTAGCTCCTACAATGAGCAGTTCTTC

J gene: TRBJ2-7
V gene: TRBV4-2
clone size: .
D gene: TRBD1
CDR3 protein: CASSQDGPKRGRLGEQYF
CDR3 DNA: TGTGCCAGCAGCCAAGATGGCCCTAAAAGGGGGCGTCTGGGCGAGCAGTACTTC

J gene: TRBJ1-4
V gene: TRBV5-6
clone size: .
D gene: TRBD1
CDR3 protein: CASSDRVSEKLFF
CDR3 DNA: TGTGCCAGCAGCGACAGGGTCAGCGAAAAACTGTTTTTT

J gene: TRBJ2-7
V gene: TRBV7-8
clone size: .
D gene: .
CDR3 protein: CASSLTSYEQYF
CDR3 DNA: TGTGCCAGCAGCCTAACTAGCTACGAGCAGTACTTC

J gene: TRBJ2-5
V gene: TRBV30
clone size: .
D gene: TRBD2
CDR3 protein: CAWNEFLRGRRGETQYF
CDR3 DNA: TGTGCCTGGAATGAGTTTCTCCGCGGGAGGCGAGGGGAGACCCAGTACTTC

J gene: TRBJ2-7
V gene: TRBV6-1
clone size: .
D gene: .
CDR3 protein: CASSELRGQQYF
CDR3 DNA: TGTGCCAGCAGTGAGCTCAGGGGACAGCAGTACTTC

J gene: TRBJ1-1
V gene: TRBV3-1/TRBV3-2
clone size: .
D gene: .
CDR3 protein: CASSRATEAFF
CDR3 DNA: TGTGCCAGCAGCCGGGCCACTGAAGCTTTCTTT